This TCR beta chain was recorded in a study of CD8 T cells in ankylosing spondylitis. Study results and caveats: One TCR beta motif, made up of roughly eight highly homologous variants, appeared characteristic of ankylosing spondylitis blood. Disease-linked clones had a CD8+ phenotype and relatively low frequency in peripheral blood. Earlier reports found some motif variants in synovial fluid and blood in reactive arthritis.

This clonotype was seen repeatedly, ten times or more. Antigen specificity is unknown. Looked up from germline, CDR1 is GTSNPN and CDR2 is SVGIG (reference sequence). There are 12 residues in the CDR3. Trimming at V came to 7 bases and at J to 8 bases, leaving 10 bases not matched to a gene. TCRdb recomputed calls from the 5' RACE reads with MiXCR, one row per CDR3 protein. The repertoire consists of some 220,000 distinct CDR3 sequences, with over 9.5% occurring once and the leading ten covering 2.5% to 3%. This chain uses TRBV30 with TRBJ1-2; 7 nucleotides line up with TRBD1. Sequenced sample: blood, either unsorted or a sorted T cell fraction (not recorded which). The receptor was derived from a male donor with ankylosing spondylitis or in good health (not recorded which). CDR3 region: CASTETGLGYTF. The CDR3 DNA follows: TGTGCCTCGACAGAGACAGGGCTCGGCTACACCTTC. The whole variable domain, remainder taken from reference TRBV30 and TRBJ1-2, is SQTIHQWPATLVQPVGSPLSLECTVEGTSNPNLYWYRQAAGRGLQLLFYSVGIGQISSEVPQNLSASRPQDRQFILSSKKLLLSDSGFYLCASTETGLGYTFGSGTRLTVV.